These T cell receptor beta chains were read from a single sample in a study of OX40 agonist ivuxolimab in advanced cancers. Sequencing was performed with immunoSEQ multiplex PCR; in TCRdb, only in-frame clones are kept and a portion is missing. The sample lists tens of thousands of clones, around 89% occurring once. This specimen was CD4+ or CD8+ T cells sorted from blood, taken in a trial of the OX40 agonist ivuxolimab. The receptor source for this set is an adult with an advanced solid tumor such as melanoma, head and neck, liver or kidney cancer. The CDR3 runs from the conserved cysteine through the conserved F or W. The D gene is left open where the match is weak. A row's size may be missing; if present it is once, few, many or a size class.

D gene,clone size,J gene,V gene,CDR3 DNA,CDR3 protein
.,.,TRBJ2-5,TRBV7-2,TGTGCCAGCAGCTTAGCCAGGGCAGAGACCCAGTACTTC,CASSLARAETQYF
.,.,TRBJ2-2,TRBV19,TGTGCCAGTAGTATGACTAGTGGGGCGTACACCGGGGAGCTGTTTTTT,CASSMTSGAYTGELFF
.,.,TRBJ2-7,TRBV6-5,TGTGCCAGCAAAGAACTATCCTCCTACGAGCAGTACTTC,CASKELSSYEQYF
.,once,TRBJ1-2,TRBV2,TGTGCCAGCGGAGAGGACGGGATATATGGCTACACCTTC,CASGEDGIYGYTF
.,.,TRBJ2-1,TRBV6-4,TGTGCCAGCAGTGACGAGGGGGGGCTGGGTGAGCAGTTCTTC,CASSDEGGLGEQFF
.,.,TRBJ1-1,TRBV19,TGTGCCAGTAGTATTCAACAGAACACTGAAGCTTTCTTT,CASSIQQNTEAFF
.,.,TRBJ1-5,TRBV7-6,TGTGCCAGCAGCTTAGCGGCCACTCGGGCCCAGCATTTT,CASSLAATRAQHF
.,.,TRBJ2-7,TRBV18,TGTGCCAGCTCACCTTACGGGACAACTTCCTACGAGCAGTACTTC,CASSPYGTTSYEQYF
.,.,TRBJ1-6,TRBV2,TGTGCCAGCAGGGCCGACAGCCAAAATTCACCCCTCCACTTT,CASRADSQNSPLHF
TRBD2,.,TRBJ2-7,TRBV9,TGTGCCAGCAGCGTTAGCGGGGTCACCTACGAGCAGTACTTC,CASSVSGVTYEQYF
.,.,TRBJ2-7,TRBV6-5,TGTGCCAGCAGCCCTAGGGGCTACGAGCAGTACTTC,CASSPRGYEQYF
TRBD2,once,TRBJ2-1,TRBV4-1,TGCGCCAGCAGAATGGGCGGGGGTGATGAGCAGTTCTTC,CASRMGGGDEQFF
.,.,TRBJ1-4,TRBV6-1,TGTGCCAGCAGTAGGAGGGACTTCGGGATGATGTTTTTT,CASSRRDFGMMFF
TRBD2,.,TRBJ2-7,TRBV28,TGTGCCAGCAGTTTATGGCCAAGCGGGGGGGCCTACGAGCAGTACTTC,CASSLWPSGGAYEQYF
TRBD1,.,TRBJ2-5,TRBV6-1,TGTGCCAGCAGAAACAGGGGGTTGGGGACCCAGTACTTC,CASRNRGLGTQYF
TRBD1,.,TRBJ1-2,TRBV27,TGTGCCAGCAGCCCCGGACAGGGGTTCCCTAACTATGGCTACACCTTC,CASSPGQGFPNYGYTF
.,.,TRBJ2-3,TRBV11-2,TGTGCCAGCAGCTTAGGCAATATTTATACGCAGTATTTT,CASSLGNIYTQYF
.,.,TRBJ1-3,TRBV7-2,TGTGCCAGCAGCTCCACCGGAAACACCATATATTTT,CASSSTGNTIYF
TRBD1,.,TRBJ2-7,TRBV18,TGTGCCAGCTCACGGGGGCAGGGGGCGTTTGAGCAGTACTTC,CASSRGQGAFEQYF
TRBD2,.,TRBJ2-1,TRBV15,TGTGCCACCAGCAGAGATCCGGCGGGGGTAAATGAGCAGTTCTTC,CATSRDPAGVNEQFF
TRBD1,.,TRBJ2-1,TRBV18,TGTGCCAGCTCACCACCTTCAGGGGGCGCGTACAATGAGCAGTTCTTC,CASSPPSGGAYNEQFF
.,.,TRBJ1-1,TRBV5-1,TGCGCCAGCAGCCTGACCGCGACCCTTGAAGCTTTCTTT,CASSLTATLEAFF
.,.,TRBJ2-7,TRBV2,TGTGCCAGCAGTCCAAGGACAGACTCCTACGAGCAGTACTTC,CASSPRTDSYEQYF
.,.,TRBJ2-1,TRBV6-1,TGTGCCAGCAGTAGCAGCGCGAGCTCCTACAATGAGCAGTTCTTC,CASSSSASSYNEQFF
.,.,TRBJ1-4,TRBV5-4,TGTGCCAGCAGCCCGGACCGCATTAATGAAAAACTGTTTTTT,CASSPDRINEKLFF
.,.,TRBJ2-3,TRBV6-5,TGTGCCAGCAGAATGAGTCTCACCTCAGATACGCAGTATTTT,CASRMSLTSDTQYF
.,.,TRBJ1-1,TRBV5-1,TGCGCCAGCAGCTGGGACGGCGATGAAGCTTTCTTT,CASSWDGDEAFF
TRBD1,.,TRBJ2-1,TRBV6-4,TGTGCCAGCAGTCTGGGCGTCGGGGGACAGGGCTTGGATGAGCAGTTCTTC,CASSLGVGGQGLDEQFF
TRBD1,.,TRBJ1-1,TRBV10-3,TGTGCCATCAGGAACAGGGGAGAGACTGAAGCTTTCTTT,CAIRNRGETEAFF
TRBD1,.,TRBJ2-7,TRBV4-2,TGTGCCAGCAGCCCCGCCGGGACAGGGTCCGGCGAGCAGTACTTC,CASSPAGTGSGEQYF
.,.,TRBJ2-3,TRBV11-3,TGTGCCAGCAGCCGGGGGGCCACAGATACGCAGTATTTT,CASSRGATDTQYF
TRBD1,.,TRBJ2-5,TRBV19,TGCGGGGACAGCCCTGGGACCCAGTACTTC,CGDSPGTQYF
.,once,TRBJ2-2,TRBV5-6,TGTGCCAGCAGTTACACCGGGGAGCTGTTTTTT,CASSYTGELFF
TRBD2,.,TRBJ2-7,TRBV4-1,TGCGCCAGCAGCCAAGAGGGGGGGGACGTCCCCTACGAGCAGTACTTC,CASSQEGGDVPYEQYF
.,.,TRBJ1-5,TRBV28,TGTGCCAGCAGTTTAGGGGGGGCGAATCAGCCCCAGCATTTT,CASSLGGANQPQHF
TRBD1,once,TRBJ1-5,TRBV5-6,TGTGCCAGCAGCCGACAGGGTCGGCAGCAGCCCCAGCATTTT,CASSRQGRQQPQHF
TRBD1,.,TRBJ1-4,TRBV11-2,TGTGCCAGCAGCGGACAGGGGGCAGGGACTAATGAAAAACTGTTTTTT,CASSGQGAGTNEKLFF
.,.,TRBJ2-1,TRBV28,TGTGCCAGCAGTACCGCCGGGACTTCCCTCCATGAGCAGTTCTTC,CASSTAGTSLHEQFF
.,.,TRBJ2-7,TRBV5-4,TGTGCCAGCAGAGATTCAGGGACCTACGAGCAGTACTTC,CASRDSGTYEQYF
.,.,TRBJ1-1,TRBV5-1,TGCGCCAGCAGCTCAACGACGGAACTTGAAGCTTTCTTT,CASSSTTELEAFF
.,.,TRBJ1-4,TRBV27,TGTGCCAGCAGCTCCGCCGGACACTCAACGGAAAAACTGTTTTTT,CASSSAGHSTEKLFF
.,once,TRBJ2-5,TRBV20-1,TGCAGTAGGAGGGGGCAAGAGACCCAGTACTTC,CSRRGQETQYF
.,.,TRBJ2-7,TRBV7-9,TGTGCCAGCAGCTTCCGGGACAAGACCTACGAGCAGTACTTC,CASSFRDKTYEQYF
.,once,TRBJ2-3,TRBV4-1,TGTGCCAGCAGCCCAGATGCGGGTTCCCTCAATACGCAGTATTTT,CASSPDAGSLNTQYF
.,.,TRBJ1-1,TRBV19,TGTGCCAGTAGTACCCAGGGTGACACTGAAGCTTTCTTT,CASSTQGDTEAFF